This is a list of T cell receptor beta chains from one sample in a study of Graves' ophthalmopathy and Graves' hyperthyroidism. TCRdb reanalysed the multiplex PCR reads using MiXCR and keeps one entry per CDR3 protein. The sample carries 500,000 to 700,000 distinct CDR3 sequences, roughly 20% recorded once. The source material was peripheral blood. The source is a woman under 30 with stable Graves' hyperthyroidism. Some clones in this sample may be carry-over from other donors' samples. Both conserved end residues are part of each CDR3. D genes are given only for firm matches. Only part of the rows carry a size: once, few, many, or a class if the clone is expanded.

TRBJ2-7 TRBV5-1 many TRBD1 TGCGCCAGCAAACCGGGACAGGGAGTGTACGAGCAGTACTTC CASKPGQGVYEQYF
TRBJ2-7 TRBV25-1 - - TGTGCCAGCAGTGGAGTCTCTTACTACGAGCAGTACTTC CASSGVSYYEQYF
TRBJ2-7 TRBV2 few - TGTGCCAGCAGTGCCGGGGCAGTGGCATACGAGCAGTACTTC CASSAGAVAYEQYF
TRBJ2-3 TRBV10-2 - TRBD2 TGCGCCAGCAGTGGCTTCGCGGGAGACCACACAGATACGCAGTATTTT CASSGFAGDHTDTQYF
TRBJ1-1 TRBV2 many TRBD1 TGTGCCAGCAGTCCCCGGGACAGGAACACTGAAGCTTTCTTT CASSPRDRNTEAFF
TRBJ2-2 TRBV5-1 - - TGCGCCAGCAGCTTGTACACCGGGGGGCTGTTTTTT CASSLYTGGLFF
TRBJ1-2 TRBV12-3/TRBV12-4 many - TGTGCCAGCAGCCGGACAGCTTATGGCTACACCTTC CASSRTAYGYTF
TRBJ2-6 TRBV7-8 few - TGTGCCAGCAGCTGGACAGTCCTCTCAGGGGCCAACGTCCTGACTTTC CASSWTVLSGANVLTF
TRBJ1-1 TRBV30 - - TGTGCCGCGGCGGGGGCGGCCCAAGCTTGCTTT CAAAGAAQACF
TRBJ2-7 TRBV7-9 many - TGTGCCAGCAGCTTAGAAGGCTCCGGGTTCTACGAGCAGTACTTC CASSLEGSGFYEQYF
TRBJ1-1 TRBV12-5 many TRBD1 TGTGCTAGTGCACCAGGGGGCGCGCCCACTGAAGCTTTCTTT CASAPGGAPTEAFF
TRBJ1-1 TRBV18 many TRBD1 TGTGCCAGCTCAGCAGGACAGGGGAGCACTGAAGCTTTCTTT CASSAGQGSTEAFF
TRBJ1-3 TRBV4-1 - - TGCGCCAGCAGCCTGACACACCGAAACACCATATATTTT CASSLTHRNTIYF
TRBJ2-5 TRBV4-3 - - TGCGCCAGCAGCTTAAGCACTCAAGAGACCCAGTACTTC CASSLSTQETQYF
TRBJ1-2 TRBV9 many - TGTGCCAGCAGCGCCTACGATGGCTACACCTTC CASSAYDGYTF
TRBJ1-5 TRBV12-5 many - TGTGCTAGTGGTTTGAGGAGCAATCAGCCCCAGCATTTT CASGLRSNQPQHF
TRBJ2-7 TRBV29-1 few TRBD1 TGCAGCGTTGGGGGACAGGGGCCCTCCTACGAGCAGTACTTC CSVGGQGPSYEQYF
TRBJ1-5 TRBV19 - - TGTGCCAGTAGTCCTTGGCTGGGGCCGATCAATCAGCCCCAGCATTTT CASSPWLGPINQPQHF
TRBJ2-2 TRBV25-1 many TRBD2 TGTGCCAGCAGTGAATTAGGGCTAGCGGCAAACACCGGGGAGCTGTTTTTT CASSELGLAANTGELFF
TRBJ1-6 TRBV7-2 many TRBD1 TGTGCCAGCAGCCTTCCGGGACAGGGGAGGTCACCCCTCCACTTT CASSLPGQGRSPLHF
TRBJ2-2 TRBV12-3/TRBV12-4 many TRBD1 TGTGCCAGCAGACGATTTCTAACAGGGGACCCCGGGGAGCTGTTTTTT CASRRFLTGDPGELFF
TRBJ1-5 TRBV18 many - TGTGCCAGCTCACCACGGTTCAATCAGCCCCAGCATTTT CASSPRFNQPQHF
TRBJ1-4 TRBV6-1 few - TGTGCCAGCAGGCGACAGCCTGCAGAAAAACTGTTTTTT CASRRQPAEKLFF
TRBJ2-5 TRBV24-1 - - TGTGCCACCAGTGACCCTCGGGACATAGCACGGCAAGAGACCCAGTACTTC CATSDPRDIARQETQYF
TRBJ2-7 TRBV12-3/TRBV12-4 many TRBD1 TGTGCCAGCAGTCGACAGGGGGCGGTCGAGCAGTACTTC CASSRQGAVEQYF
TRBJ1-1 TRBV30 - - TGTGCCTGGGCTTCAGGAGGGGTTTCGAACACTGAAGCTTTCTTT CAWASGGVSNTEAFF
TRBJ1-2 TRBV12-5 many - TGTGCTAGTGGTCCCTCGACAGCCTTAAACTATGGCTACACCTTC CASGPSTALNYGYTF
TRBJ2-5 TRBV7-2 - - TGTGCCAGCAGCTTAGCTTCGCGGATTCTCGAGACCCAGTACTTC CASSLASRILETQYF
TRBJ2-7 TRBV27 few - TGTGCCAGCAGTTCTCCGGGGGAATCCATCCACGAGCAGTACTTC CASSSPGESIHEQYF
TRBJ2-7 TRBV5-1 - TRBD1 TGCGCCAGCAGCTTGTCTACGGACAGGGGAGGCCACGAGCAGTACTTC CASSLSTDRGGHEQYF
TRBJ2-7 TRBV30 few TRBD2 TGTGCCTGGACGGGGGGAGCTTCGGGGAACGAGCAGTACTTC CAWTGGASGNEQYF
TRBJ2-2 TRBV6-1 many TRBD1 TGTGCCAGCAGAAAACATAGGGACAGGGACGGGGAGCTGTTTTTT CASRKHRDRDGELFF
TRBJ2-5 TRBV6-1 many TRBD2 TGTGCCAGCAGTGCCACGGGGGGGCTTTTAGAGACCCAGTACTTC CASSATGGLLETQYF
TRBJ2-7 TRBV4-1 many - TGCGCCAGCAGCCATGACCCTGGGCGGACAAACTACGAGCAGTACTTC CASSHDPGRTNYEQYF
TRBJ1-2 TRBV18 - - TGTGCCAGCTCACCAGGACAGAGCGTTAACTATGGCTACACCTTC CASSPGQSVNYGYTF
TRBJ1-1 TRBV2 - - TGTGCCGAGGGGGGGCCCACTGAAGCTTTCTTT CAEGGPTEAFF
TRBJ1-2 TRBV27 many - TGTGCCAGCAGACCACGAGCCTGGGGTTCGACCTATGGCTACACCTTC CASRPRAWGSTYGYTF
TRBJ2-7 TRBV12-3/TRBV12-4 many - TGTGCCAGCAGTATTGGTATGTACGAGCAGTACTTC CASSIGMYEQYF
TRBJ2-7 TRBV6-8 many - TGTGCCAGCAAGGGTTCTAAAGCCTACGAGCAGTACTTC CASKGSKAYEQYF
TRBJ2-4 TRBV12-3/TRBV12-4 few TRBD1 TGTGCCAGCAGTCCCGACAGGGGAGGTGCCAAAAACATTCAGTACTTC CASSPDRGGAKNIQYF
TRBJ1-2 TRBV7-2 many - TGTGCCAGCACCCGACAGGCCTATGGCTACACCTTC CASTRQAYGYTF
TRBJ1-2 TRBV27 many - TGCGCCAGCAGCTTGTCGGGCTCCTATGGCTACACCTTC CASSLSGSYGYTF